The present TCR beta chain was sequenced within a study of blood T cell repertoires in COVID-19 (dated by TCRdb to about 2020). In the study overall: Samples covering the acute and convalescent phases of COVID-19 were provided by collaborators in the United States, Italy and Spain. The repertoires were released in a freely available public database meant as a resource for research on the immune response to SARS-CoV-2. Where available, HLA class I and class II types were taken from metadata supplied by the sample provider and were not determined by assay-based typing. Sample metadata almost always included a de-identified subject ID, COVID-19 status, age in years and sex. The samples were drawn from two sources: the first 160 participants of the ongoing ImmuneRACE study, and 1,000 to 1,500 subjects contributed by 6 global collaborators. The dataset comprised deeply sampled blood TCRbeta repertoires from subjects exposed to, actively infected with, or recovered from COVID-19. The material from the prospective study consisted of cDNA or gDNA derived from T cells, B-cell-depleted T cells, or PBMCs. The paper's findings and limits, for the study overall: The amount of clinical and demographic metadata varied by source and participant and was provided uncurated.

Notes on this clone: Which antigen it targets is not known. Base quality data are lacking; no much larger clone is found one base away.

Counted from cysteine to phenylalanine, this CDR3 has 15 amino acids. Only the CDR3 DNA stays, 45 bases, in frame from base 1. Trimming removed 4 bases from V and 4 bases from J; the gene matches leave 6 bases unexplained. According to the germline V gene, CDR1 reads MNHEY and CDR2 reads SVGAGI. In Seattle, one collaborating source enrolled patients while the infection was active and tracked those patients longitudinally over the course of disease. The collaborating institutions used their own protocols to collect whole blood in K2EDTA tubes. For TCRbeta analysis, collaborators shipped samples as frozen whole blood, isolated PBMCs, or DNA extracted from either of those sample types. TCRbeta CDR3 regions were amplified from genomic DNA by means of the immunoSEQ Assay, a bias-controlled multiplex PCR. Processing in the source paper ran as follows. Within the assay, amplification of reference gene primers was used to estimate how many nucleated cells each sample contained. To quantify the absolute abundance of each unique TCRbeta CDR3 rearrangement, sequence reads were collapsed and filtered. For each sample, productive Simpson clonality was calculated by taking the square root of Simpson's diversity index across productive rearrangements. Imported from immuneACCESS, the table was reduced by TCRdb to in-frame sequences with V and J called. These copies leave out some clones; in studies compared against another copy, an unresolved V gene accounts for under half, and the cause of the remainder is not known. That table is the source of V, J and clone size, and D and trimming were worked out from the DNA. Recorded for this sample are fewer than 80,000 clones; less than 90% of them occurred a single time. The top ten clonotypes cover under 6.5% of the sample.

The TCR originated in a man at least 80 years old with COVID-19, enrolled during active disease. The material sequenced was peripheral blood. Recombination joined TRBV6-5 with TRBJ1-2; a stretch of 10 junction bases matches TRBD1. The CDR3 in this case is CASSWTGGEGYGYTF. In nucleotide form, the sequence is TGTGCCAGCAGTTGGACAGGGGGGGAGGGCTATGGCTACACCTTC.